These 11 T cell receptor beta chains came from one sample sequenced in a study of blood T cell repertoires in COVID-19. Clones were read by immunoSEQ multiplex PCR, and TCRdb kept only the in-frame ones, dropping some. The sample lists around 200,000 clones, roughly 73% occurring once. Sequencing was done on a sample of peripheral blood. All receptors derive from an elderly woman with active or convalescent COVID-19.

This chain uses TRBV7-9 with TRBJ1-2; 7 bases match TRBD1. In germline, CDR1 is SEHNR, CDR2 FQNEAQ (reference sequence). The V gene end was trimmed by 4 bases and the J gene end by 2 bases; junction bases not matched to a gene: 10. The CDR3 has 16 residues. CDR3 loop: CASSSILGQWNYGYTF. The CDR3 nucleotides are TGTGCCAGCAGCTCAATTTTGGGACAGTGGAACTATGGCTACACCTTC.

This chain uses TRBV30 with TRBJ2-7; tentative D call: TRBD1 (5 bases). With 0 bases removed from V and 2 bases from J, the gap between germline ends came to 11 bases. The V gene's germline CDR1 is GTSNPN and CDR2 SVGIG (reference sequence). The CDR3 is 14 residues long. The CDR3 here is CAWSVDSRPYEQYF. Written as DNA, the CDR3 is TGTGCCTGGAGTGTAGACAGCCGCCCCTACGAGCAGTACTTC. The full variable domain, its missing parts supplied by reference TRBV30 and TRBJ2-7, is SQTIHQWPATLVQPVGSPLSLECTVEGTSNPNLYWYRQAAGRGLQLLFYSVGIGQISSEVPQNLSASRPQDRQFILSSKKLLLSDSGFYLCAWSVDSRPYEQYFGPGTRLTVT.

This clone has only a few counts. Here the CDR3 DNA reads TGTGCCAGCAGCCTCCTCCCCCCGGGGGAGACCCAGTACTTC. It translates to CASSLLPPGETQYF. V and J are TRBV7-8 and TRBJ2-5; D might be TRBD2 (5 bases). Germline V CDR1 and CDR2: SGHVS, FQNEAQ. Trimming left V 5 bases short and J 5 bases short, with 15 bases between. The CDR3 has 14 amino acids.

The chain carries TRBV6-5 and TRBJ1-5; D possibly corresponds to TRBD1 (6 bases). Germline values: CDR1 MNHEY, CDR2 SVGAGI. The CDR3 loop spans 13 amino acids. V dropped 5 bases and J dropped 5 bases, with 10 bases sitting between them. The DNA for the CDR3 is TGTGCCAGCAGTCAACAGGGAGATCAGCCCCAGCATTTT. This translates into CASSQQGDQPQHF.

This chain links TRBV9 with TRBJ2-1; 7 bases agree with TRBD2. V shed 0 bases and J 2 bases; nucleotides not matched to a gene: 2. Germline V gene lookup returns CDR1 SGDLS and CDR2 YYNGEE. The CDR3 consists of 15 residues. CDR3 protein: CASSVELAAYNEQFF. CDR3 coding DNA: TGTGCCAGCAGCGTAGAGCTAGCGGCCTACAATGAGCAGTTCTTC.

This clone was counted many times. The chain uses TRBV2 and TRBJ1-5, with D possibly TRBD1 on 5 matching bases. CDR3 length: 15 residues. Germline lookup yields CDR1 SNHLY and CDR2 FYNNEI. Between the trimmed V and J ends, which lost 1 base and 6 bases, there was a span of 13 bases. The CDR3 sequence is CASSEGTGGFQPQHF. The DNA for the CDR3 is TGTGCCAGCAGTGAAGGTACGGGGGGATTTCAGCCCCAGCATTTT.

This sequence joins TRBV19 and TRBJ1-5, with a tentative D call TRBD1 (5 bases). The CDR3 runs to 17 residues. Trimming removed 6 bases from V and 6 bases from J, with 24 bases in between. CDR1 LNHDA and CDR2 SQIVND come from the germline V gene (reference sequence). CDR3 amino acids: CASRVSGGASVGQPQHF. The CDR3 DNA is TGTGCCAGTAGGGTGTCAGGTGGGGCCTCCGTCGGTCAGCCCCAGCATTTT.

V is TRBV2 and J is TRBJ1-6, with TRBD1 matching over 10 bases. The CDR3 consists of 14 residues. V shed 8 bases and J 7 bases; nucleotides not matched to a gene: 5. Per the germline V gene, CDR1 is SNHLY and CDR2 is FYNNEI. CDR3 loop: CASSPGQGNSPLHF. As DNA, the CDR3 is TGTGCCAGCTCTCCGGGACAGGGGAATTCACCCCTCCACTTT.

This chain connects TRBV23-1 to TRBJ1-3; 9 bases are a match to TRBD1. TRBV23-1 is marked as an open reading frame, function uncertain. V lost 3 bases and J lost 2; bases outside the gene matches: 11. CDR3 length equals 18 residues. CDR3 bases: TGCGCCAGCAGTCATCCCGGGACAGGGACATTCCCTGGAAACACCATATATTTT. It translates to CASSHPGTGTFPGNTIYF.

V is TRBV4-2 and J is TRBJ2-5, with 7 bases lining up with TRBD2. Germline V gives CDR1 LGHNA, CDR2 YNFKEQ. V trimming: 1 base; J trimming: 5 bases; junction bases outside the gene matches: 7. The CDR3 consists of 15 residues. CDR3 amino acids: CASSQAGTTMETQYF. The DNA for the CDR3 is TGTGCCAGCAGCCAAGCCGGGACTACAATGGAGACCCAGTACTTC.

V usage is TRBV30 and J usage is TRBJ2-7; a weak D match, TRBD1 (6 bases). Germline CDR1 is GTSNPN and CDR2 is SVGIG (reference sequence). There are 13 residues in the CDR3. With 3 bases removed from V and 1 base from J, the gap between germline ends came to 10 bases. As DNA, the CDR3 is TGTGCCTGGAGCGCAGGACAGTCCTACGAGCAGTACTTC. Protein sequence: CAWSAGQSYEQYF. Supplemented by reference TRBV30 and TRBJ2-7, the full variable domain reads SQTIHQWPATLVQPVGSPLSLECTVEGTSNPNLYWYRQAAGRGLQLLFYSVGIGQISSEVPQNLSASRPQDRQFILSSKKLLLSDSGFYLCAWSAGQSYEQYFGPGTRLTVT.